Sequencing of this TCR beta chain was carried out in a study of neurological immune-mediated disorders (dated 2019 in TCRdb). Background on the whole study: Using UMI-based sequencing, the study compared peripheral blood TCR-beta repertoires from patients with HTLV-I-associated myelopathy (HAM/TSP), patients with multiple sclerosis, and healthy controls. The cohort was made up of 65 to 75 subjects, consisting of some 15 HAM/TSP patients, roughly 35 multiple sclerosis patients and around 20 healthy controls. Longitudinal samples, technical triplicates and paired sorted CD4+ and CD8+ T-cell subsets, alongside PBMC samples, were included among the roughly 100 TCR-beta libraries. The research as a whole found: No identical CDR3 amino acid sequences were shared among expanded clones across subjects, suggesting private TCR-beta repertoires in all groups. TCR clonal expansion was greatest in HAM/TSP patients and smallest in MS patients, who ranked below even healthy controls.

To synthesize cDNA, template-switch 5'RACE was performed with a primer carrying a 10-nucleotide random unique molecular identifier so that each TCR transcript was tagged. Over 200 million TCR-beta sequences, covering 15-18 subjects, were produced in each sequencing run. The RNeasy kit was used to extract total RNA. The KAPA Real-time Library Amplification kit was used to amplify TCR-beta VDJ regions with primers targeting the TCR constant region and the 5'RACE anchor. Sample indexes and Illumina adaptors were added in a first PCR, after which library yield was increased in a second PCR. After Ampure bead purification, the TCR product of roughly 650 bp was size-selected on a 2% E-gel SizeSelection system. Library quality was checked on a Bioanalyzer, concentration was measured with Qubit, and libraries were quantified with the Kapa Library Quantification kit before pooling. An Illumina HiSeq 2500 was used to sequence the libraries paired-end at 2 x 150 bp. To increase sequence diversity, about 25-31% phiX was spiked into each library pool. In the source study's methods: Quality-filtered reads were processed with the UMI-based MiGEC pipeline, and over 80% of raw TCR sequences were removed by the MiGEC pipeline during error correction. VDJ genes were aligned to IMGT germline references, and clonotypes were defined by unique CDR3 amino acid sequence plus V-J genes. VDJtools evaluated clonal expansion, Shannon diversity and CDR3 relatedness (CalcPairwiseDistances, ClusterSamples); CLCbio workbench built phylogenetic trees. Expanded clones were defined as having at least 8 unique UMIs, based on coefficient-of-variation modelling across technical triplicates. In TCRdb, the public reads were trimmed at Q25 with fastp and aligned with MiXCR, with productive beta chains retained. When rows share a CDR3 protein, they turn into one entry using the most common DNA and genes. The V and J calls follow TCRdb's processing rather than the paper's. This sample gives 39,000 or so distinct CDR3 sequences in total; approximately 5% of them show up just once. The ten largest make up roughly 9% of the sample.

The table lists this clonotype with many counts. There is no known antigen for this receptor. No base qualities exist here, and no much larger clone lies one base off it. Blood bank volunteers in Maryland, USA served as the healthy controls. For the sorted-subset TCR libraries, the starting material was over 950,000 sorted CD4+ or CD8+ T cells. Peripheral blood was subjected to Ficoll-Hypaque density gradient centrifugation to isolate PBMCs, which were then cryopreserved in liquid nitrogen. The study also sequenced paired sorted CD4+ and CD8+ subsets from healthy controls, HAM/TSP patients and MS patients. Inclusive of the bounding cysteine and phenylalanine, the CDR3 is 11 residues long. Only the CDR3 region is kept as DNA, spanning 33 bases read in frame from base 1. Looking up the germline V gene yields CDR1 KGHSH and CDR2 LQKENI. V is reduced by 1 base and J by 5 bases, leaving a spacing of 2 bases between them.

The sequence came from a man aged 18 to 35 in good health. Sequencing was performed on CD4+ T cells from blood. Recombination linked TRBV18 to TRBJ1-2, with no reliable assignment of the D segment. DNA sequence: TGTGCCAGCTCACCACTTTATGGCTACACCTTC. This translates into CASSPLYGYTF.